This TCR beta chain derives from a study of molecular identifiers for immune sequencing clone quantification (dated by TCRdb to 2017 to 2018). The study in broad terms: For a replicate experiment, RNA from approximately 20,000 or 100,000 naive CD8 T cells was divided into five aliquots, and four of the five aliquots were sequenced. This methods study benchmarked molecular-identifier clustering-based TCR repertoire sequencing (MIDCIRS) and TCR RNA copy counting, using CD8 T cells to do so. General study outcomes and caveats: The naive libraries included spiked-in Jurkat TCR RNA (fewer than eleven copies' worth), and this Jurkat TCR RNA is not part of the donor repertoire. Approximately 2.7 recovered TCR RNA copies per cell were obtained by modeling, versus roughly 9.1 by digital PCR, implying a capture efficiency of 30% to 35%. In CMV-specific effector cells, clones with more than 20 RNA copies accounted for over 97% of molecules, whereas in naive cells such clones accounted for under 1%. Spiked-in Jurkat TCR RNA equal to a single cell's worth was reported to be detectable even within one million naive CD8 T cells. Identical TCR molecules sharing a barcode could cause highly expanded clone sizes to be underestimated. When barcode sub-clustering was not used, chimeric consensus sequences inflated TCR diversity, with chimeras reaching as high as 47%.

Library preparation employed PCR. Sequenced on an Illumina HiSeq 4000. Bulk TCR libraries were made following a previously described method, with the TCR primers given in Table S5. Purification of total RNA was performed with the Qiagen AllPrep DNA/RNA kit. Before analysis, reads from multiple sequencing runs of one library were combined. Turning to the authors' computational methods: Reads were retained only if their TCR constant sequence matched exactly, and those retained reads were trimmed to 150 nt and grouped according to their 12-nt molecular barcodes. Reads within each barcode group were sub-clustered using a 15% Levenshtein threshold, and quality-weighted consensus sequences were constructed for each RNA molecule. Non-functional sequences were excluded, and lower-count sequences lying one edit away from another sequence were also excluded. On the basis of fitting two negative binomial distributions, barcode sub-clusters with fewer than 20% of the maximum read count were discarded. TCRdb ran its own pipeline on the public reads, namely fastp trimming at Q25 and MiXCR clone calling, and kept in-frame beta chains. Rows with a matching CDR3 protein are joined into one entry that keeps the most common DNA and genes. TCRdb, not the authors, supplied the V and J calls. Counted in this sample were 400,000 to 600,000 distinct CDR3 sequences; over 20% of them appeared once. About 0.78% of the sample belongs to the ten largest clones.

Turning to this clonotype: Its antigen is not yet known. One base away there is no much larger clone; base qualities are not given.

CDR3 length: 17 amino acids, cysteine to phenylalanine. Only the CDR3 DNA stays, 51 bases, in frame from base 1. V is reduced by 2 bases and J by 5 bases, leaving a spacing of 21 bases between them. Libraries of naive CD8 T cells were generated from around 20,000 to 990,000 sorted cells, with 10%, 30% or 50% of the purified RNA used. Naive CD8 T cells were FACS-sorted as CD8+CD4-CCR7+CD45RA+ on a BD FACSAria II into RLT Plus buffer. Detection sensitivity was tested by spiking Jurkat RNA equal to ten or so TCR copies' worth into samples containing roughly 19,000-1,100,000 naive CD8 T cells. CD8 T cells were enriched using RosetteSep CD8+ T Cell Enrichment Cocktail and Ficoll-Paque, and the enriched cells then underwent ACK red cell lysis.

The source is a human donor in good health. Some libraries in this study had Jurkat cell RNA spiked in. The sequencing input was naive CD8+ T cells from blood, with Jurkat cell RNA spiked in. The cell subset or site label for this specimen denotes: FACS-sorted CD8+CD4-CCR7+CD45RA+ naive T cells. This chain joins TRBV12-3 or TRBV12-4 to TRBJ1-2; the D segment cannot be called with confidence. The CDR3 reads CASSLKAVGPTFYGYTF. The DNA is TGTGCCAGCAGTTTAAAGGCCGTCGGTCCGACCTTTTATGGCTACACCTTC.